One sample yielded the 14 T cell receptor beta chains listed below, sequenced in a study of control samples from healthy donors and cancer patients. Data came from immunoSEQ multiplex PCR; TCRdb stores just in-frame clones and leaves some out. Here the sample table reports about 190,000 clones. The material sequenced was blood. The receptors here all came from a woman in her twenties or thirties in good health.

The chain has TRBV9 and TRBJ2-7; 8 nucleotides align to TRBD2. The CDR3 spans 13 residues. CDR1 is SGDLS, CDR2 YYNGEE, per germline. V was pared by 3 bases and J by 9 bases, with 8 bases of the junction left unmatched. CDR3 DNA: TGTGCCAGCAGCGCTACGGGACTAGGGACGCAGTACTTC. This encodes CASSATGLGTQYF.

The V call is TRBV6-1, the J call TRBJ2-3, with 13 positions matching TRBD2. V gave up 1 base and J gave up 0 bases; unmatched junction bases: 7. The germline CDR1 and CDR2 sequences are MNHNS and SASEGT. There are 19 residues in the CDR3. CDR3 sequence reads: CASSEDPGLAGLSTDTQYF. The CDR3 DNA reads TGTGCCAGCAGTGAAGACCCGGGACTAGCGGGGCTTAGCACAGATACGCAGTATTTT.

The rearrangement links TRBV28 to TRBJ1-5, with 12 bases aligning to TRBD1. In germline, CDR1 is MDHEN, CDR2 SYDVKM. CDR3 length equals 17 residues. V lost 4 bases and J lost 7; bases outside the gene matches: 11. CDR3 coding DNA: TGTGCCAGCAGTTCCCGGGACAGGGGGCTCCATCGGCAGCCCCAGCATTTT. Its translation: CASSSRDRGLHRQPQHF.

As for this clone: Within the sample, other DNA sequences also encode this same CDR3. J is TRBJ2-7 and V is TRBV18, with D maybe TRBD1 (6 bases). The CDR3 contains 13 residues. CDR1 KGHSH and CDR2 LQKENI come from the germline V gene. Trimming stripped 3 bases from V and 0 bases from J, with 6 bases between. This CDR3 is CASSPDSSYEQYF. For the CDR3, the DNA is TGTGCCAGCTCACCGGACAGCTCCTACGAGCAGTACTTC.

The chain recombines TRBV19 with TRBJ2-2; 9 bases map to TRBD1. The CDR3 spans 13 residues. The germline V gene encodes CDR1 LNHDA and CDR2 SQIVND (reference sequence). DNA of the CDR3: TGTGCTAGCGGACAGGGGATCACCGGGGAGCTGTTTTTT. As protein: CASGQGITGELFF.

The chain has TRBV7-2 and TRBJ1-5, with D hard to call. This CDR3 is 13 amino acids long. Between the trimmed V and J ends, which lost 5 bases and 5 bases, there was a span of 10 bases. Per germline, CDR1 SGHTA and CDR2 FQGNSA. The chain's CDR3 is CASSPHGDQPQHF. DNA for the CDR3: TGTGCCAGCAGCCCGCACGGGGATCAGCCCCAGCATTTT.

The V and J genes are TRBV7-9 and TRBJ1-5; 10 bases are shared with TRBD1. Germline CDR1 is SEHNR and CDR2 is FQNEAQ (reference sequence). This CDR3 comprises 13 residues. V trimming: 1 base; J trimming: 15 bases; junction bases outside the gene matches: 6. CDR3 in amino acids: CASSLVGTGDPHF. In DNA form, the CDR3 reads TGTGCCAGCAGCTTAGTAGGGACAGGGGACCCGCATTTT.

Written as DNA, the CDR3 is TGTGCCAGCAGCAAGTCCGGGACACCCACCGGGGAGCTGTTTTTT. Its protein is CASSKSGTPTGELFF. V usage is TRBV7-9 and J usage is TRBJ2-2; a possible D gene is TRBD1 (6 bases). The CDR3 sequence is 15 residues long. Germline CDR1 and CDR2: SEHNR and FQNEAQ (reference sequence). Trimming pared 5 bases from V and 4 bases from J, leaving 14 bases between. The full variable domain, in which reference TRBV7-9 and TRBJ2-2 provide the parts outside the CDR3, is DTGVSQNPRHKITKRGQNVTFRCDPISEHNRLYWYRQTLGQGPEFLTYFQNEAQLEKSRLLSDRFSAERPKGSFSTLEIQRTEQGDSAMYLCASSKSGTPTGELFFGEGSRLTVL.

The chain uses TRBV6-1 and TRBJ2-5; 11 nucleotides match TRBD2. Per germline, CDR1 MNHNS and CDR2 SASEGT. There are 16 residues in the CDR3. Trimming removed 4 bases from V and 3 bases from J; junction bases left unmatched: 7. The CDR3 bases are TGTGCCAGCAGTGGTTCAGGGACTAGCGGTAAAGAGACCCAGTACTTC. This translates into CASSGSGTSGKETQYF.

V gene TRBV7-8 combines with J gene TRBJ1-1, with D unclear. Per the germline V gene, CDR1 is SGHVS and CDR2 is FQNEAQ. This CDR3 is 13 amino acids long. Trimming removed 5 bases at V and 0 bases at J, with 7 bases between. CDR3 bases: TGTGCCAGCAGCCCCCAGATGAACACTGAAGCTTTCTTT. Translating gives CASSPQMNTEAFF.

The chain carries TRBV7-9 and TRBJ2-5, with D perhaps matching TRBD2 (5 bases). CDR3 size: 14 residues. The V end was cut by 5 bases, the J end by 4 bases, with 14 bases between. Germline CDR1 is SEHNR and CDR2 is FQNEAQ (reference sequence). CDR3 DNA sequence: TGTGCCAGCAGCCCTCGGGGAAGAGGAGAGACCCAGTACTTC. Its translation: CASSPRGRGETQYF.

The rearrangement links TRBV9 to TRBJ1-5, with 10 bases fitting TRBD1. The length of the CDR3 is 15 residues. Trimming at V came to 3 bases and at J to 4 bases, leaving 4 bases not matched to a gene. The germline V gene has CDR1 SGDLS and CDR2 YYNGEE. DNA of the CDR3: TGTGCCAGCAGCGCGGGACAGGGGAGGAATCAGCCCCAGCATTTT. Amino acids: CASSAGQGRNQPQHF.

The chain couples TRBV9 to TRBJ1-4; 11 bases are shared with TRBD1. Looked up from germline, CDR1 is SGDLS and CDR2 is YYNGEE. This CDR3 contains 15 residues. V shed 4 bases, J shed 6 bases, and the junction held 5 bases outside the gene matches. The CDR3, as DNA: TGTGCCAGCAGCATGGGACAGGGGGATTATGAAAAACTGTTTTTT. The encoded protein is CASSMGQGDYEKLFF.

The rearrangement joins TRBV10-1 to TRBJ1-2; TRBD1 aligns across 7 bases. Trimming took 5 bases from V and 3 from J; bases not matched to a gene: 6. Germline V gives CDR1 WNHNN, CDR2 SYGVQD (reference sequence). The CDR3 has 14 amino acids. CDR3 in DNA: TGCGCCAGCAGTCCCGCAGGGGGGGACTATGGCTACACCTTC. It translates to CASSPAGGDYGYTF.